This T cell receptor beta chain was sequenced for a study of cytomegalovirus exposure and HLA in healthy donors. Across the whole study: The platform used for the roughly 130 validation repertoires matched that of the 500 to 850 first-cohort repertoires, a later analysis reported.

On this clone itself: Its antigen is unidentified.

The data were produced by immunoSEQ multiplex PCR, yet TCRdb's version contains in-frame clones alone and is incomplete. The sample has about 160,000 clones, approximately 87% seen once. The germline V gene has CDR1 GTSNPN and CDR2 SVGIG (reference sequence). V shed 4 bases and J 2 bases; nucleotides not matched to a gene: 3. The CDR3 is made up of 13 amino acids. General observations from the study: Reports credit the classifier with highly specific, highly sensitive diagnosis of cytomegalovirus status. The study flagged roughly 160 TCR beta chains as cytomegalovirus-associated.

Separate from the approximately 720-subject first cohort was the roughly 130-subject validation cohort, to which the donors belonged. The clonotype was recovered from a woman in her twenties or thirties in good health and CMV-seronegative. V is TRBV30 and J is TRBJ2-3; 7 bases agree with TRBD2. What was sequenced was PBMCs. For the CDR3, the DNA is TGTGCCTGGACTAGCGGTGCCACAGATACGCAGTATTTT. Translation gives CAWTSGATDTQYF.